This T cell receptor (beta chain) was obtained from a study of Ad26.COV2.S vaccination and SARS-CoV-2 variants. Treatment denoted: around 19 received Ad26.COV2.S at low or high dose, single or two shots; about 5 received placebo; per-sample allocation not given. Day 63 following the first vaccine or placebo injection was when the samples were taken. Assay used: immunoSEQ multiplex PCR; TCRdb lists only in-frame clones, some missing. The sample has over 350,000 clones; 75% to 90% are singletons. The sequencing used peripheral blood, collected in a trial of Ad26.COV2.S vaccine versus placebo. The receptor was derived from a person aged 18-60 years who received the Ad26.COV2.S COVID-19 vaccine or a placebo.

CDR3 sequence (DNA): TGTGCCAGCTCACCTTACGAGACGTGGGCCCAAGAGACCCAGTACTTC. Encoded protein: CASSPYETWAQETQYF. The rearrangement uses TRBV18 and TRBJ2-5; D ambiguous. The CDR3 is 16 amino acids. V was shortened by 3 bases and J by 1 base, with 15 bases between the two germline ends. The germline gives CDR1 KGHSH, CDR2 LQKENI.